The present T cell receptor beta chain was sequenced within a study of T-cell memory formation after mild COVID-19. Broader study findings: Chiefly within CM and EM were the contracting CD4+ clones; CD8+ ones were within EMRA.

This clonotype was seen a handful of times. The target antigen is unknown. The V gene lost 1 base and the J gene lost 5 bases, with 11 bases spanning the gap. The CDR3 sequence is 14 residues long. TCR alpha and TCR beta cDNA libraries carrying sample barcodes and UMIs were produced by 5'RACE using constant-segment primers. TCRdb analysed the 5' RACE reads with MiXCR anew, one entry per CDR3 protein. Altogether under 450,000 distinct CDR3 sequences are present, approximately 14% being singletons, with the ten largest covering about 22%. This receptor was taken from a man younger than 30 who had mild COVID-19 (a few samples of this study predate the infection). Cell type and time point are not known. V and J are TRBV12-3 or TRBV12-4 and TRBJ1-1; D is uncertain. The sequencing sample was made of PBMCs or a T cell subset sorted from them (not recorded which). CDR3 region: CASSLVGPETEAFF. Here the CDR3 DNA reads TGTGCCAGCAGTTTAGTAGGGCCTGAGACTGAAGCTTTCTTT.